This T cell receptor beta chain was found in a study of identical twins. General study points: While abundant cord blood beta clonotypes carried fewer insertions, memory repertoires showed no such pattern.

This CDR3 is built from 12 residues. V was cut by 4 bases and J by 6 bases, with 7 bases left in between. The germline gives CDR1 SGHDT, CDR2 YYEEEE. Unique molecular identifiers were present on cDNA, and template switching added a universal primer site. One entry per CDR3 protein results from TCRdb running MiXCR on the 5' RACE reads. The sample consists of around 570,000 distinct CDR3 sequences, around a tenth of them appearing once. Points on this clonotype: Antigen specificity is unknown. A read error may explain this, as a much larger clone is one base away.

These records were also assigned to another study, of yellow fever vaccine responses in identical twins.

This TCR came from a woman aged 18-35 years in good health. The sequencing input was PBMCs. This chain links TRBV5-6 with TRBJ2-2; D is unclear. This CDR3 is CASSPSPGELFF. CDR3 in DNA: TGTGCCAGCAGCCCGAGCCCCGGGGAGCTGTTTTTT.